The clone carrying this TCR beta chain was counted at least ten times. Its target is unknown. The J segment lost 1 base and the V segment lost 1 base, leaving 5 bases of the junction unmatched. This CDR3 is built from 17 residues. Germline V gene sequence: CDR1 SGHRS, CDR2 YFSETQ. This entry is derived from a study of T cells in Graves' hyperthyroidism and ophthalmopathy. Whole-study context: At initial diagnosis, before any treatment had begun, peripheral blood was obtained.

Overall study findings and caveats: Most expanded thyroid clonotypes above 0.001 recurred in blood.

TCR beta CDR3 sequences were amplified from RNA transcripts. First-round RT-PCR with HTBI primers amplified the TCR CDR3 region. MiXCR, applied by TCRdb to the multiplex PCR reads, yields one record per CDR3 protein. The sample consists of about 530,000 distinct CDR3 sequences, roughly 17% of them appearing once. Individuals with ophthalmopathy presented a Clinical Activity Score of at least 3, a NOSPECS grade of at least 4 and a duration under 3 months. This clonotype was sampled from a woman in her late teens or twenties with Graves' ophthalmopathy. Material: blood. The V and J genes are TRBV5-1 and TRBJ1-1; 12 bases map to TRBD1. CDR3 nucleotide sequence: TGCGCCAGCAGCTTGCGGGGACAGGGGGCAAGGAACACTGAAGCTTTCTTT. Protein product: CASSLRGQGARNTEAFF.